This entry is about one T cell receptor (beta chain). It lacks a known antigen. No quality values exist for individual bases; no much larger clone is one base distant. Each donor gave one peripheral blood draw, averaging roughly 120 mL, which was collected into heparinised tubes. Naive, central memory, regulatory and stem cell-like memory CD4+ T cells were sorted on a BD FACSAria II using a panel including CD45RO, CCR7, CD25, CD127, CD95 and CD27. A purity above 95% was achieved for all sorted populations. PBMCs were separated immediately by Lymphoprep density gradient centrifugation and were stained directly, without being cultured. To minimize batch effects, samples were stained and sorted in pairs, one healthy donor with one patient per experiment. The CDR3 spans 18 residues, from the cysteine through the phenylalanine. The sequence is cut down to CDR3 DNA, 54 bases in frame from base 1. CDR1 and CDR2 were assigned from the germline V gene as LGHNA and YNFKEQ. The V end gives up 4 bases and the J end 0 bases, leaving 11 bases in the junction not matched to a gene.

All of the isolated RNA was reverse transcribed with the High Capacity cDNA Reverse Transcription Kit, so expressed TCRB transcripts were sequenced. Deep immunoSEQ sequencing was applied to naive, central memory and regulatory T cell samples, giving an average of around 4 million total reads per sample. Sorted cells were lysed in RLT buffer and RNA was extracted with DNase-treated RNeasy Micro or Mini kits, depending on cell number. To prevent cross-contamination, each cell subset was processed individually, whereas patient and healthy donor samples were processed jointly. Using the immunoSEQ multiplex PCR, TCRB sequences were amplified from cDNA into 87-bp fragments spanning the CDR3 region. Amplicons were sequenced on the Illumina HiSeq platform. Regarding the original processing steps: PCR bias was computationally corrected using synthetic template baselines, reads within Hamming distance 2 were collapsed, and singletons that could not be merged were discarded. Reads were aligned to IMGT to assign V, D and J genes, CDR3 length, and insertions or deletions at six rearrangement sites. Within each subset, clonotype counts were normalized to sorted cell number, after which true diversity and Gini coefficients were computed with the tcR R package. The overlap coefficient, calculated on TCRB nucleotide sequences, was used to quantify repertoire sharing. Not all clones reach the TCRdb copy of this immuneACCESS table, which keeps in-frame sequences only. Checked studies attribute under half of the gap to unresolved V genes and leave the rest unexplained. V, J and clone size derive from that table, while D and trimming were established from the DNA sequence. Recorded for this sample are about 150,000 clones; under 9.5% of them occurred a single time. The top ten constitute 0.55% to 0.75% of the sample.

These data originate in a study of beta chain features in type 1 diabetes listed by TCRdb under 2018. Regarding the study in general: Mean age, gender distribution, total cell number and subset yield were not different between patients and healthy donors. Across all samples, some 100,000,000 sorted cells were examined, and cell number per subset correlated strongly with RNA yield. In the study, TCRB repertoires of sorted circulating CD4+ T cell subsets from recently diagnosed type 1 diabetes patients were compared with those of matched healthy donors. Whereas all 30 or so donors provided naive and central memory subsets, regulatory and stem cell-like memory subsets were isolated from just 8 patients and about 8 healthy donors.

Here is what the overall study found, with its caveats: Because cDNA was sequenced instead of genomic DNA, activated cells with high expression could be over-represented, although the groups did not differ in activation or CD3 levels. The naive, central memory and regulatory TCRB repertoires appeared to resemble one another more closely among patients than among healthy donors. PCR may preferentially amplify shorter templates, but because patient and control samples were amplified and corrected together, any resulting skew would affect both groups equally. At VDJ recombination sites, patients with type 1 diabetes made fewer insertions and deleted more nucleotides, a pattern implying thymic rearrangement abnormalities. Only small numbers of individuals were included in the HLA sub-analyses, which left unresolved whether HLA type had any influence on TCRB rearrangement. A moderate but significant shortening of TCRB CDR3 length was observed in type 1 diabetes patients in all four CD4+ subsets.

The chain links TRBV4-2 with TRBJ1-1, with TRBD1 identical over 10 junction bases. This receptor was taken from a man aged 18 to 29 in good health. Sample: central memory CD4+ T cells from blood. The CDR3 corresponds to CASSPAGGQGPMNTEAFF. At the DNA level, the sequence is TGTGCCAGCAGCCCCGCGGGGGGACAGGGGCCCATGAACACTGAAGCTTTCTTT.